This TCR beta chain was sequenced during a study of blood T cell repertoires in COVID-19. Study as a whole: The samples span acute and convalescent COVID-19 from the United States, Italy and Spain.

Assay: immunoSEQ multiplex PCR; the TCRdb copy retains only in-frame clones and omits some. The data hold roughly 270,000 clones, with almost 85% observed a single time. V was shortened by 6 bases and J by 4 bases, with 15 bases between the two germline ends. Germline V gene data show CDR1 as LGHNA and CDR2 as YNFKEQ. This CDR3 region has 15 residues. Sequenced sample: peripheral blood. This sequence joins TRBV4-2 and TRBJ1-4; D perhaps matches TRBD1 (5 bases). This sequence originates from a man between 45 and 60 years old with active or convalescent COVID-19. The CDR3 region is CASSHPTVSNEKLFF. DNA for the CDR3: TGTGCCAGCAGTCACCCGACAGTTAGTAATGAAAAACTGTTTTTT.